This T cell receptor beta chain was recorded in a study of OX40 agonist ivuxolimab in advanced cancers. Study-level background: Dose-escalation subjects each had hepatocellular carcinoma, melanoma, renal cell or head and neck cancer. Findings and limits, study-wide: CD4+ and CD8+ blood T cells expanded clonally by week 6 at 0.1 to 3.0 mg/kg.

With autoimmune disease history or systemic immunosuppression, patients were excluded. The germline gives CDR1 MDHEN, CDR2 SYDVKM. There are 14 residues in the CDR3. Profiled with immunoSEQ multiplex PCR; TCRdb holds only in-frame clones, not every one. The data show 83,000 or so clones, with around 85% seen just once and approximately 2% held by the top ten. On this clone itself: Its antigen is not known. One junction end does not reproduce the germline sequence, and a read error may be involved. Other DNA sequences within the sample encode an identical CDR3.

The receptor was isolated from an adult with an advanced solid tumor such as melanoma, head and neck, liver or kidney cancer. The chain links TRBV28 to TRBJ1-6; no reliable D call. Here the sequenced sample was CD4+ or CD8+ T cells sorted from blood, taken in a trial of the OX40 agonist ivuxolimab. The CDR3 is CASSLSQTNSPLHF. Here the CDR3 DNA reads TGTGCCAGCAGTCTATCTCAGACTAATTCACCCCTTCACTTT. Full variable domain (rest looked up from reference TRBV28 and TRBJ1-6): DVKVTQSSRYLVKRTGEKVFLECVQDMDHENMFWYRQDPGLGLRLIYFSYDVKMKEKGDIPEGYSVSREKKERFSLILESASTNQTSMYLCASSLSQTNSPLHFGNGTRLTVT.